The clone carrying this TCR beta chain was picked up many times. Trimming took 5 bases from V and 5 from J; bases not matched to a gene: 21. There are 20 residues in the CDR3. These data belong to a study of T cells in Graves' hyperthyroidism and ophthalmopathy. Hyperthyroidism, newly diagnosed and lasting under 2 months, affected patients aged 18 to 65. Patients having uncontrolled infection, another autoimmune disease, pregnancy or lactation were not included. The PBMCs studied were ones that came from roughly 11 ml fresh peripheral blood. From RNA transcripts, TCR beta CDR3 regions were amplified. Researchers ran a first-round RT-PCR on the TCR CDR3 using the HTBI primer set. A single record per CDR3 protein comes from TCRdb applying MiXCR to the multiplex PCR reads. This table has 300,000 to 500,000 distinct CDR3 sequences, more than 12% appearing once.

Sequenced sample: blood. The sequence derives from a woman aged 25 to 45 with Graves' hyperthyroidism. The chain recombines TRBV12-3 or TRBV12-4 with TRBJ2-7, with TRBD2 identical over 13 bases. CDR3 loop: CASSDRTSGSAPEYGNEQYF. CDR3 sequence (DNA): TGTGCCAGCAGTGATCGGACTAGCGGGAGTGCCCCGGAGTACGGGAACGAGCAGTACTTC.